This TCR beta chain was captured by sequencing in a study of cytomegalovirus exposure and HLA in healthy donors. Amplification used 60 Vbeta primers and 13 Jbeta primers. Here immunoSEQ multiplex PCR was the method, and the copy in TCRdb shows in-frame clones only, minus some. The sample shows some 130,000 clones, 8.9% of them seen only once. The length of the CDR3 is 15 residues. Germline CDR1 is SEHNR and CDR2 is FQNEAQ (reference sequence). The table lists this clone with a few counts. One end of the junction varies from germline; a read error may be responsible. Sample: PBMCs. The TCR was taken from a woman aged 40 to 49 in good health and CMV-seropositive. The rearrangement uses TRBV7-9 and TRBJ2-1; 9 bases match TRBD1. The CDR3 DNA reads as TGTGCCAGCAGCCTACGGGACAGGGCCTACAATGCGCAGTTCTTC. It translates to CASSLRDRAYNAQFF.